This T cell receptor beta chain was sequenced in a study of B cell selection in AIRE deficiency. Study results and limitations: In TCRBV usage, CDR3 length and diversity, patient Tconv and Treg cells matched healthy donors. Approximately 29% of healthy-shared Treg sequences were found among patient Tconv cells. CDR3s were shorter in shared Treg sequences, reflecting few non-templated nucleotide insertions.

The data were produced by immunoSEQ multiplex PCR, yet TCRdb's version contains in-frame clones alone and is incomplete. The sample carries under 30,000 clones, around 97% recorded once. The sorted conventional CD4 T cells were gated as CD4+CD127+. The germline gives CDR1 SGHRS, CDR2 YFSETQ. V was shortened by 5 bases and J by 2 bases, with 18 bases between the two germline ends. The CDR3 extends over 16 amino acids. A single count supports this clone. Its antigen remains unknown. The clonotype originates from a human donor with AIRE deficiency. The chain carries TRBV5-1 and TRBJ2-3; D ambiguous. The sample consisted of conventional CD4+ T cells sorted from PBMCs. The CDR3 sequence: CASRDLLGGLTDTQYF. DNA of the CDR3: TGCGCCAGCAGAGACCTCCTGGGCGGTCTCACAGATACGCAGTATTTT.